This TCR beta chain was retrieved from a study of T-cell reconstitution after alpha-beta-depleted transplantation in children. TCRbeta library preparation incorporated unique molecular identifiers. In TCRdb, the PCR reads were re-called with MiXCR into one record per CDR3 protein. The sample contains around 340,000 distinct CDR3 sequences, 13% of which appear only once. This CDR3 contains 15 residues. The germline V gene encodes CDR1 SGHRS and CDR2 YFSETQ. V was trimmed by 0 bases and J by 3 bases, leaving 12 bases between them. The sequencing used PBMCs, collected from the stem cell graft. This chain uses TRBV5-1 with TRBJ1-1; a possible D gene is TRBD1 (6 bases). The sequence was obtained from a human donor who donated a stem cell graft to a child with Fanconi anemia. The chain's CDR3 is CASSLGRGGYTEAFF. The CDR3 DNA reads as TGCGCCAGCAGCTTGGGGAGGGGGGGGTACACTGAAGCTTTCTTT.